A single count supports the clone carrying this TCR beta chain. Losses at the gene ends were 1 base for V and 2 bases for J; bases not matched to a gene: 5. The CDR3 totals 15 residues. Germline assignment: CDR1 SGHRS and CDR2 YFSETQ. Study processing details: The assay estimated nucleated cells by amplifying reference gene primers. TCRdb's table, derived via immunoSEQ multiplex PCR, lists solely in-frame clones and lacks some. That table is the source of V, J and clone size, and D and trimming were worked out from the DNA. The sample lists 11,000 to 15,000 clones; approximately 90% were seen once. The data derive from a study of blood T cell repertoires in COVID-19.

The source is a human donor in a cohort sampled during active COVID-19. The sequencing sample was made of peripheral blood. This chain connects TRBV5-1 to TRBJ1-2, with 7 bases matching TRBD1. The CDR3, as DNA: TGCGCCAGCAGCTTGAGTGGGGACAGAAACTATGGCTACACCTTC. As protein: CASSLSGDRNYGYTF.